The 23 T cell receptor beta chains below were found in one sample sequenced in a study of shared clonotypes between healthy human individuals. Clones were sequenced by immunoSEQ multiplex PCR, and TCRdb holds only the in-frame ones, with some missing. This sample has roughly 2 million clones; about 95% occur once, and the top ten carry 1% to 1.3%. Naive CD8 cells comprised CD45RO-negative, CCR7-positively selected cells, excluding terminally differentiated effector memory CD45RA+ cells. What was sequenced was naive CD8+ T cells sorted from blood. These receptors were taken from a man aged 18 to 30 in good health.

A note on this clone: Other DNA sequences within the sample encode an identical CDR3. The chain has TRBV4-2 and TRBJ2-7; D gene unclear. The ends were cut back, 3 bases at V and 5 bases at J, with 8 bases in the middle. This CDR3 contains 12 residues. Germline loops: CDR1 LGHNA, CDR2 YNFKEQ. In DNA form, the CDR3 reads TGTGCCAGCAGCCAGGCGAGCCACGAGCAGTACTTC. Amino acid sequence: CASSQASHEQYF.

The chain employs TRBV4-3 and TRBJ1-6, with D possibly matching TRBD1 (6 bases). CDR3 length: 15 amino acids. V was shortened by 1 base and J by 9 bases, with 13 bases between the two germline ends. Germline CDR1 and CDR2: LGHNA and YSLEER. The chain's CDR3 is CASSQGLGAGSPLHF. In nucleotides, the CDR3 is TGCGCCAGCAGCCAAGGGTTGGGGGCGGGTTCACCCCTCCACTTT.

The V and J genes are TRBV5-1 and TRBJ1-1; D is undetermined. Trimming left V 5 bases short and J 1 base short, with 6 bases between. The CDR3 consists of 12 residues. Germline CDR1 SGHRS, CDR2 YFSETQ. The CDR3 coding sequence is TGCGCCAGCAGGAATTCGAACACTGAAGCTTTCTTT. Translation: CASRNSNTEAFF.

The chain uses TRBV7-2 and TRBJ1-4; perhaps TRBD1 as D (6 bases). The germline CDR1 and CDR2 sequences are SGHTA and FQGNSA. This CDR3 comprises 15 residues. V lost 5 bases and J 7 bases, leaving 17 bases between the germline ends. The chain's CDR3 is CASSPEGGQAEKLFF. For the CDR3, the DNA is TGTGCCAGCAGCCCTGAGGGGGGCCAGGCTGAAAAACTGTTTTTT.

The chain's CDR3 is CASSYQGNYEQYF. The CDR3, as DNA: TGTGCCAGCAGCTATCAGGGGAACTACGAGCAGTACTTC. V usage is TRBV7-9 and J usage is TRBJ2-7, with TRBD1 as a possible D gene (6 bases). Germline V CDR1 and CDR2: SEHNR, FQNEAQ (reference sequence). Trimming removed 4 bases at V and 3 bases at J, with 10 bases between. CDR3 length equals 13 residues.

CDR3 sequence: CASSLRVPSGTIPHEQYF. The CDR3, as DNA: TGTGCCAGCAGCTTGAGGGTGCCTAGCGGGACCATTCCCCACGAGCAGTACTTC. The V call is TRBV5-6, the J call TRBJ2-7, with 9 bases lining up with TRBD2. Per germline, CDR1 SGHDT and CDR2 YYEEEE. The CDR3 loop spans 18 amino acids. The V and J ends lost 1 base and 5 bases, in that order; junction bases with no gene match: 16.

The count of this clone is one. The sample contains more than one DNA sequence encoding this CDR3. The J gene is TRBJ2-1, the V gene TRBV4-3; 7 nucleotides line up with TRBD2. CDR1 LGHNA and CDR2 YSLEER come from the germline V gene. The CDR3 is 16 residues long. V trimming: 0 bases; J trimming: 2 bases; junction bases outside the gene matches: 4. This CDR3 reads CASSQDRGGPYNEQFF. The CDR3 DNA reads TGCGCCAGCAGCCAAGATCGCGGGGGACCCTACAATGAGCAGTTCTTC.

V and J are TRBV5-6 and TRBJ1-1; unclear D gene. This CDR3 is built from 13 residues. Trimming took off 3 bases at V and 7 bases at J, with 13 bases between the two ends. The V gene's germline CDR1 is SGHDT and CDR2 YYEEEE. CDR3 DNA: TGTGCCAGCAGCTCTGCGGGAGGCAGTGAAGCTTTCTTT. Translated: CASSSAGGSEAFF.

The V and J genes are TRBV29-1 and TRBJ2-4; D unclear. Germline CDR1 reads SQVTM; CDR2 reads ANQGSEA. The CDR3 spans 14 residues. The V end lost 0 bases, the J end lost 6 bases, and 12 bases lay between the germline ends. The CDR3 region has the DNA TGCAGCGTTGAAGATAGGCGGCTCCTAAACATTCAGTACTTC. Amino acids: CSVEDRRLLNIQYF.

CDR3: CASSDPGTGPSSNTIYF. The CDR3 DNA is TGTGCCAGCAGTGACCCTGGGACAGGTCCATCCTCGAACACCATATATTTT. The V gene is TRBV6-1, the J gene TRBJ1-3, with 8 bases matching TRBD1. The CDR3 is made up of 17 amino acids. Per germline, CDR1 MNHNS and CDR2 SASEGT. The V segment lost 3 bases and the J segment 7 bases; nucleotides outside the gene matches: 14.

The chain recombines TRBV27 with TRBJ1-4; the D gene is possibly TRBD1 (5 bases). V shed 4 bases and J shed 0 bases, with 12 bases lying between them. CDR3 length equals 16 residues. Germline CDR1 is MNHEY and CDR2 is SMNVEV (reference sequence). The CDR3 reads CASSWGAGATNEKLFF. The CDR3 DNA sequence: TGTGCCAGCAGTTGGGGTGCGGGGGCAACTAATGAAAAACTGTTTTTT. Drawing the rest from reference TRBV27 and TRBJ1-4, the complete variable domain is EAQVTQNPRYLITVTGKKLTVTCSQNMNHEYMSWYRQDPGLGLRQIYYSMNVEVTDKGDVPEGYKVSRKEKRNFPLILESPSPNQTSLYFCASSWGAGATNEKLFFGSGTQLSVL.

CDR3 coding DNA: TGTGCCAGCAGCTTTTCCAACTCCGACTACGAGCAGTACTTC. Translation: CASSFSNSDYEQYF. The rearrangement uses TRBV13 and TRBJ2-7, with D hard to call. The germline CDR1 and CDR2 sequences are PRHDT and FYEKMQ (reference sequence). CDR3 size: 14 residues. V gave up 3 bases and J gave up 3 bases, with 12 bases separating them. The full variable domain, completed using reference TRBV13 and TRBJ2-7, is AAGVIQSPRHLIKEKRETATLKCYPIPRHDTVYWYQQGPGQDPQFLISFYEKMQSDKGSIPDRFSAQQFSDYHSELNMSSLELGDSALYFCASSFSNSDYEQYFGPGTRLTVT.

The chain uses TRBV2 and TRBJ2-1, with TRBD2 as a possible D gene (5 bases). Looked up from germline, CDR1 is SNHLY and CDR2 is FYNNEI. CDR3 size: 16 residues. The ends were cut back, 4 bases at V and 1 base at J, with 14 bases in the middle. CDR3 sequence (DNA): TGTGCCAGCAGTGGGGAGATGGGCCGTTCCTACAATGAGCAGTTCTTC. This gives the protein CASSGEMGRSYNEQFF.

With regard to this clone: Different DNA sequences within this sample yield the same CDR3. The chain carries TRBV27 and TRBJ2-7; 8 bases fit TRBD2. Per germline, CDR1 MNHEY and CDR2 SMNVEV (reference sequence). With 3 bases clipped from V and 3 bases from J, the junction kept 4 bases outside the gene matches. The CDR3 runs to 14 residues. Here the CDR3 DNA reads TGTGCCAGCAGTTTTGCGGGAGGAGTCTACGAGCAGTACTTC. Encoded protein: CASSFAGGVYEQYF.

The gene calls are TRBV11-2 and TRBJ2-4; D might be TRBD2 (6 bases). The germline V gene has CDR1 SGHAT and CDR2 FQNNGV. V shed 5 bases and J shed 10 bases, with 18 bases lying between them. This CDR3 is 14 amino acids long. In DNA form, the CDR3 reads TGTGCCAGCAGCCCGTGGGACTTCGAGGGTATTCAGTACTTC. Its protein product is CASSPWDFEGIQYF.

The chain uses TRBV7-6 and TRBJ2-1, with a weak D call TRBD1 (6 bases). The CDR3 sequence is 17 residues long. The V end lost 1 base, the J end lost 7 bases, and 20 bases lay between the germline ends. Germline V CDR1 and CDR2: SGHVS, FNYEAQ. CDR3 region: CASSLGVPRTAVNEQFF. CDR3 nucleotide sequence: TGTGCCAGCAGCTTAGGGGTTCCTCGGACAGCGGTGAATGAGCAGTTCTTC. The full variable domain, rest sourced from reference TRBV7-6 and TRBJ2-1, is GAGVSQSPRYKVTKRGQDVALRCDPISGHVSLYWYRQALGQGPEFLTYFNYEAQQDKSGLPNDRFSAERPEGSISTLTIQRTEQRDSAMYRCASSLGVPRTAVNEQFFGPGTRLTVL.

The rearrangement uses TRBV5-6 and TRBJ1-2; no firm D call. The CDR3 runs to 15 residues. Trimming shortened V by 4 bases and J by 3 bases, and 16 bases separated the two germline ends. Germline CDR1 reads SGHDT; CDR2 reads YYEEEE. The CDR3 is CASSPEWTGHYGYTF. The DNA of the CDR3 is TGTGCCAGCAGCCCCGAATGGACTGGGCACTATGGCTACACCTTC.

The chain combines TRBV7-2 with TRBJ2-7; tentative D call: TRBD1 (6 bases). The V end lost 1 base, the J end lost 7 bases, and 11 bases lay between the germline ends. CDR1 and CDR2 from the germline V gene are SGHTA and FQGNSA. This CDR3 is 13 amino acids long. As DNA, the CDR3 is TGTGCCAGCAGCTTAGGTATCGGGACAGAGCAGTACTTC. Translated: CASSLGIGTEQYF. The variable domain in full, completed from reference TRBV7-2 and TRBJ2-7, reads GAGVSQSPSNKVTEKGKDVELRCDPISGHTALYWYRQSLGQGLEFLIYFQGNSAPDKSGLPSDRFSAERTGGSVSTLTIQRTQQEDSAVYLCASSLGIGTEQYFGPGTRLTVT.

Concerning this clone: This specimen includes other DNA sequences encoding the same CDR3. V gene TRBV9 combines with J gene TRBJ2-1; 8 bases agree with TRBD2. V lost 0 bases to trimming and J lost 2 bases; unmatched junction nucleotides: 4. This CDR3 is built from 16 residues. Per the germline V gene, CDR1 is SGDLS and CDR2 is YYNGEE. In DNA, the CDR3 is TGTGCCAGCAGCGTAGGGGCGGGAGGCCCCTACAATGAGCAGTTCTTC. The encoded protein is CASSVGAGGPYNEQFF.

The CDR3 bases are TGTGCCAGCAGCTCCCGGGACAGGGGGCAGGGCGAGCAGTACTTC. It encodes CASSSRDRGQGEQYF. The V and J genes are TRBV7-9 and TRBJ2-7; TRBD1 matches at 12 bases. This CDR3 has 15 amino acids. Germline V gene data show CDR1 as SEHNR and CDR2 as FQNEAQ (reference sequence). With V trimmed by 4 bases and J by 6 bases, 7 bases remained unmatched.

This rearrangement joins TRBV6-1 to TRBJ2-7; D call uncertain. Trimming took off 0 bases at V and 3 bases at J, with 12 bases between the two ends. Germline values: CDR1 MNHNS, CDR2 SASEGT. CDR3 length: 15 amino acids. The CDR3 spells CASSEASNGYYEQYF. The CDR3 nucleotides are TGTGCCAGCAGTGAAGCGAGCAACGGGTACTACGAGCAGTACTTC.

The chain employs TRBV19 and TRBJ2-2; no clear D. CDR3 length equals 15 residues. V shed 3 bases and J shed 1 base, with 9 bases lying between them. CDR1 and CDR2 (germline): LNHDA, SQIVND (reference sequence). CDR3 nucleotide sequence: TGTGCCAGTAGTATGCTCGTCGGGAACACCGGGGAGCTGTTTTTT. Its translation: CASSMLVGNTGELFF.

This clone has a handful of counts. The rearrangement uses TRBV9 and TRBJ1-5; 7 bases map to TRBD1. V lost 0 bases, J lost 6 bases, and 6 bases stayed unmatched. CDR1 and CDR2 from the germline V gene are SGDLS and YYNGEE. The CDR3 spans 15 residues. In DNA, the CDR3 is TGTGCCAGCAGCGTAGATCCAGGGGGAGGTCAGCCCCAGCATTTT. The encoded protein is CASSVDPGGGQPQHF.